This TCR beta chain was documented in a study of blood T cells in healthy people across ages. CDR1 SGDLS and CDR2 YYNGEE come from the germline V gene. This CDR3 contains 12 residues. V lost 3 bases and J 2 bases, leaving 5 bases between the germline ends. Donor samples were obtained from healthy Caucasian individuals from Russia, aged about 6 to 90. Then a second PCR, running roughly 6 to 12 cycles, was carried out with a sample-barcoded 5' primer and a J-beta primer mix. TCRdb re-called the 5' RACE reads through MiXCR, storing one row per CDR3 protein. This table has 1 million or so distinct CDR3 sequences, under 30% appearing once. The same sample was also used in a study of T cells of mothers and their children. That paper states: Material was donated by three healthy Caucasian mothers and their six children. All extracted RNA went into cDNA synthesis, about 1.6 ug per 15 ul. Overlap measured in related mother-child pairs was slightly, non-significantly higher than in unrelated pairs.

The J gene is TRBJ1-2, the V gene TRBV9; no definite D call. This receptor was identified in a girl aged 2-10 years in good health. The source material was blood. The CDR3 DNA follows: TGTGCCAGCAGCGCTCCCAACTATGGCTACACCTTC. As protein: CASSAPNYGYTF.